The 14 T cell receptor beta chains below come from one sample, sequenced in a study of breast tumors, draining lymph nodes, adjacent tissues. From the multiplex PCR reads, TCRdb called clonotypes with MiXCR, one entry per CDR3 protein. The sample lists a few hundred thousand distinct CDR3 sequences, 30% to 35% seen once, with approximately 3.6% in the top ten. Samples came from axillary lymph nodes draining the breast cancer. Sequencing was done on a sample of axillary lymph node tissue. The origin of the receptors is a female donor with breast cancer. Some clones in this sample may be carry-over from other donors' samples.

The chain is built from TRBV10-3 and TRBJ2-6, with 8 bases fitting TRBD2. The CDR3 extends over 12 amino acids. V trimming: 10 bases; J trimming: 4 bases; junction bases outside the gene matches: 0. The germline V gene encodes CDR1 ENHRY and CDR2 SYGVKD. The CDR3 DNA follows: TGTGCCAGACTAGCGGGGGCCAACGTCCTGACTTTC. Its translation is CARLAGANVLTF.

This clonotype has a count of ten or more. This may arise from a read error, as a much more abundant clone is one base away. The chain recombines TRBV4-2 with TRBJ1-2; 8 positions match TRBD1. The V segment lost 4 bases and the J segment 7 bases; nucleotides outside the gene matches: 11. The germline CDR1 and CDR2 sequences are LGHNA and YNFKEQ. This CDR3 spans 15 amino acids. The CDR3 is CASSLHRGGLGGYTF. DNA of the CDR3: TGTGCCAGCAGCCTACACAGGGGGGGGTTAGGTGGCTACACCTTC.

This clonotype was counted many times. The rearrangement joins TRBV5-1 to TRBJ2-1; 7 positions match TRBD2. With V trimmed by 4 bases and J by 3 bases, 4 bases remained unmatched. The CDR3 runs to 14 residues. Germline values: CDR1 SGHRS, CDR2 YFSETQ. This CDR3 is CASSPRTSYNEQFF. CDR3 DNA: TGCGCCAGCAGCCCCCGGACTAGCTACAATGAGCAGTTCTTC.

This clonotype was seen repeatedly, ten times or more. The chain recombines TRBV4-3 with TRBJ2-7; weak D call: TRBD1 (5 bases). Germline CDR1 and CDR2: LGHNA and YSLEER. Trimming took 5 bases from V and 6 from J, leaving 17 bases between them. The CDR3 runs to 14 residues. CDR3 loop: CASSAQIQGREQYF. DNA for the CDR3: TGCGCCAGCAGCGCACAAATCCAGGGTCGCGAGCAGTACTTC.

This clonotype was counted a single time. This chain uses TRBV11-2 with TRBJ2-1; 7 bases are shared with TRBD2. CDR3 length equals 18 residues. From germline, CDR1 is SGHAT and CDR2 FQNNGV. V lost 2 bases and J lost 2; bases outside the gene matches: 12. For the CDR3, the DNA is TGTGCCAGCAGCTTACCCGGGGGACCAGCGGGAACCTACAATGAGCAGTTCTTC. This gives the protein CASSLPGGPAGTYNEQFF.

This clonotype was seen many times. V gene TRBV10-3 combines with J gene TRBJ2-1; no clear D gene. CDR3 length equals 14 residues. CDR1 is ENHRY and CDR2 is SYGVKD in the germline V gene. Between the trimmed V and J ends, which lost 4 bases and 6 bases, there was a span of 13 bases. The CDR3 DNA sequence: TGTGCCATCAGTGTGGAAAGAATCACCAATGAGCAGTTCTTC. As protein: CAISVERITNEQFF.

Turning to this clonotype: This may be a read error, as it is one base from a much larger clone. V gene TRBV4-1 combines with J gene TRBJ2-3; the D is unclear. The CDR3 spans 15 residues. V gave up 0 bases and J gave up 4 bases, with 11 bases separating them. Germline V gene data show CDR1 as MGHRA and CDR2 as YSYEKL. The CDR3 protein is CASSQDGLNADTQYF. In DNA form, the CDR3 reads TGCGCCAGCAGCCAAGACGGATTGAACGCAGATACGCAGTATTTT.

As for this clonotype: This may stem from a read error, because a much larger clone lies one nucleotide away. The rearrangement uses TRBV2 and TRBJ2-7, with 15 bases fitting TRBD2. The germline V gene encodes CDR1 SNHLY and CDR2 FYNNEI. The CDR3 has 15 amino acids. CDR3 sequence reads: CASSGTSGGLYEQHF. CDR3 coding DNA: TGTGCCAGCAGCGGGACTAGCGGGGGGCTCTACGAGCAGCACTTC.

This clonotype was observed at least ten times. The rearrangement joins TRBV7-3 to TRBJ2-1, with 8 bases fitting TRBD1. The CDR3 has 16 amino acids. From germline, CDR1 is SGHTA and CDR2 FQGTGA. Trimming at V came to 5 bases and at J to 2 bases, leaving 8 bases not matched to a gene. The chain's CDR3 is CASSPRQGWTYNEQFF. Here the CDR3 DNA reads TGTGCCAGCAGCCCAAGACAGGGGTGGACCTACAATGAGCAGTTCTTC.

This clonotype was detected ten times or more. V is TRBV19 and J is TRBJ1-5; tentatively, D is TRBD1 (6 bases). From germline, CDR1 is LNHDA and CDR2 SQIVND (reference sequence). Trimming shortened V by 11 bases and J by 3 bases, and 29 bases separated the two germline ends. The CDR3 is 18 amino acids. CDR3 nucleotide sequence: TGTGCCCGACGACCACGGGAGGAGGGGGGCAGCACCAATCAGCCCCAGCATTTT. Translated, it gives CARRPREEGGSTNQPQHF.

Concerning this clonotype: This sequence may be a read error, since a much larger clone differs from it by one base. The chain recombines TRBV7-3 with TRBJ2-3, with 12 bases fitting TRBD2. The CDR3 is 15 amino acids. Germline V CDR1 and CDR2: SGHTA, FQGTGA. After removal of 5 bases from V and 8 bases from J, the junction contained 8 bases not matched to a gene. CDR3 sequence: CASSRTSGIYGTQYF. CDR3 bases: TGTGCCAGCAGCCGGACTAGCGGGATATATGGTACGCAGTATTTT.

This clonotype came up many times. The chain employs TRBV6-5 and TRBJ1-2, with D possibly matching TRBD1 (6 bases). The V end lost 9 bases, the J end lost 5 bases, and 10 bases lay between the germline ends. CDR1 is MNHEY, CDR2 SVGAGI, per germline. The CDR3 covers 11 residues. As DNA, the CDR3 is TGTGCCAGGAGGGGGAGATATGGCTACACCTTC. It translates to CARRGRYGYTF.

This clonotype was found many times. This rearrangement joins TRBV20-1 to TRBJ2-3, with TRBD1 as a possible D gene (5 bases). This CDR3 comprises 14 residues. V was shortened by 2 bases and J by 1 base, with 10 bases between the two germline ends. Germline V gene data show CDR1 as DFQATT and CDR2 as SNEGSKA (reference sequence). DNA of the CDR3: TGCAGTGCTAGACCCGACAGTGGCACAGATACGCAGTATTTT. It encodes CSARPDSGTDTQYF.

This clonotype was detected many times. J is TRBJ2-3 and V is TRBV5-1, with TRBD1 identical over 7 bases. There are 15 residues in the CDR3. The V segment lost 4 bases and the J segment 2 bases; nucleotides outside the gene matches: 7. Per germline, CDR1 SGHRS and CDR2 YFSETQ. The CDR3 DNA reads TGCGCCAGCAGCCCTCCGGGACAGATCACAGATACGCAGTATTTT. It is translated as CASSPPGQITDTQYF.